Each of the 9 T cell receptor beta chains below was sequenced from the same sample in a study of blood T cell repertoires in COVID-19. Generated by immunoSEQ multiplex PCR, the TCRdb table keeps only in-frame clones and is missing some. The repertoire holds some 100,000 clones, with approximately 89% as singletons. The sequenced sample was peripheral blood. All receptors derive from a man aged 55 to 70 with acute or convalescent COVID-19.

The chain is built from TRBV7-6 and TRBJ2-7, with D hard to call. The CDR3 covers 13 residues. V was clipped by 2 bases and J by 3 bases, with 8 bases between them. CDR1 and CDR2 from the germline V gene are SGHVS and FNYEAQ. In DNA form, the CDR3 reads TGTGCCAGCAGCTTAACTAATGTCTACGAGCAGTACTTC. Translating it yields CASSLTNVYEQYF.

The V gene is TRBV28, the J gene TRBJ1-5; 8 bases match TRBD1. V lost 4 bases, J lost 5 bases, and 4 bases stayed unmatched. Germline CDR1 is MDHEN and CDR2 is SYDVKM. The CDR3 extends over 14 amino acids. The CDR3 spells CASSSQGGDQPQHF. In DNA, the CDR3 is TGTGCCAGCAGTTCACAGGGGGGCGATCAGCCCCAGCATTTT.

As regards this clone: Other DNA sequences of this sample code for an identical CDR3. The gene calls are TRBV7-9 and TRBJ2-1, with a weak D call TRBD2 (6 bases). Germline-derived CDR1 and CDR2 are SEHNR and FQNEAQ (reference sequence). Trimming removed 1 base at V and 2 bases at J, with 9 bases between. This CDR3 is 15 amino acids long. CDR3 protein: CASSLGLAPYNEQFF. CDR3 coding DNA: TGTGCCAGCAGCTTAGGGCTAGCGCCCTACAATGAGCAGTTCTTC.

The rearrangement links TRBV29-1 to TRBJ1-2; perhaps TRBD1 as D (6 bases). The CDR3 is 15 residues long. Germline V CDR1 and CDR2: SQVTM, ANQGSEA. Trimming took 3 bases from V and 5 from J, leaving 19 bases between them. Here the CDR3 reads CSVEKRGGAGYGYTF. For the CDR3, the DNA is TGCAGCGTTGAGAAGAGGGGGGGCGCGGGGTATGGCTACACCTTC.

Concerning this clone: It is likely a read error, because the conserved phenylalanine at the end of the CDR3 is missing. The DNA is omitted, as the CDR3 cannot be located on it reliably, and the CDR3 follows TCRdb's listing. This chain uses TRBV20-1 with TRBJ2-7; the table's D gene call, TRBD2, was not cross checked with the DNA. Per germline, CDR1 DFQATT and CDR2 SNEGSKA (reference sequence). The CDR3 sequence runs 8 residues, both termini included. The CDR3 reads CSAPGGTA.

The gene calls are TRBV19 and TRBJ1-1; no reliable D call. V was clipped by 7 bases and J by 0 bases, with 6 bases between them. The CDR3 has 12 amino acids. The germline V gene has CDR1 LNHDA and CDR2 SQIVND (reference sequence). Written as DNA, the CDR3 is TGTGCCAGTAAACAGTTGAACACTGAAGCTTTCTTT. Its translation: CASKQLNTEAFF.

The V gene is TRBV2, the J gene TRBJ1-1; perhaps TRBD1 as D (5 bases). Germline CDR1 and CDR2: SNHLY and FYNNEI. The CDR3 is 10 residues long. V lost 7 bases to trimming and J lost 7 bases, with 7 bases between them. CDR3 region: CASKGFEAFF. CDR3 nucleotide sequence: TGTGCCAGCAAGGGGTTTGAAGCTTTCTTT.

This chain joins TRBV30 and TRBJ2-1; 14 bases are shared with TRBD2. The CDR3 loop spans 14 amino acids. The J segment lost 6 bases and the V segment lost 5 bases, leaving 3 bases of the junction unmatched. Germline V gene sequence: CDR1 GTSNPN, CDR2 SVGIG (reference sequence). For the CDR3, the DNA is TGTGCCTGGCGACTAGCGGGAGGGCCCAATGAGCAGTTCTTC. Translated: CAWRLAGGPNEQFF.

With regard to this clone: At one boundary the junction diverges from the germline segment, which might be a read error. This chain connects TRBV6-2 or TRBV6-3 to TRBJ1-1; tentatively, D is TRBD1 (5 bases). There are 15 residues in the CDR3. The germline CDR1 and CDR2 sequences are MNHEY and SVGEGT. CDR3: CARSYDARANTEAFF. The CDR3 coding sequence is TGTGCCCGCAGTTACGATGCCAGGGCGAACACTGAAGCTTTCTTT.